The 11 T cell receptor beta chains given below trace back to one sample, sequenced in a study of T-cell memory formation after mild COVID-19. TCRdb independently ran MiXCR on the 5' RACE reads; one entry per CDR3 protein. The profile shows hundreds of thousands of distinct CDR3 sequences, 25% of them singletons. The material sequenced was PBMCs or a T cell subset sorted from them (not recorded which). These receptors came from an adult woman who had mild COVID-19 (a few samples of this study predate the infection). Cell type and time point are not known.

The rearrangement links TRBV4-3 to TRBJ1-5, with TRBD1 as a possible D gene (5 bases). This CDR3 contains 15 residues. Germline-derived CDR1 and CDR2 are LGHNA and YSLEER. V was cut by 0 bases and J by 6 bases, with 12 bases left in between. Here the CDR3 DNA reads TGCGCCAGCAGCCAAGAACGGGCAGGGCCTCAGCCCCAGCATTTT. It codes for CASSQERAGPQPQHF.

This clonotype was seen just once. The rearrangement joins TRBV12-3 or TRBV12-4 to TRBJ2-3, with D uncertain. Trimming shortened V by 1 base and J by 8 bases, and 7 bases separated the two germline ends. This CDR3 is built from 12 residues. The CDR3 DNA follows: TGTGCCAGCAGTTTAGTATTTGGTACGCAGTATTTT. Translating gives CASSLVFGTQYF.

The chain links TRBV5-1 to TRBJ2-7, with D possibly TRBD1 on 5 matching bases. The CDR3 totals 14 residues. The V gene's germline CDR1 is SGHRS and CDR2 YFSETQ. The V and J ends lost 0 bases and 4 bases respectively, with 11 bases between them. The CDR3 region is CASSLAAGLYEQYF. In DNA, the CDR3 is TGCGCCAGCAGCTTGGCGGCAGGGCTTTACGAGCAGTACTTC.

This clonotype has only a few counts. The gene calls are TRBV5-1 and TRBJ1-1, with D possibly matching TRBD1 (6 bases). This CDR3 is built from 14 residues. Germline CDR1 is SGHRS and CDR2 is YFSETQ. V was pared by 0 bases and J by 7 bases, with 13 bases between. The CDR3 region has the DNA TGCGCCAGCAGCTTGGCGGCGGGGACATTTGAAGCTTTCTTT. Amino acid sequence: CASSLAAGTFEAFF. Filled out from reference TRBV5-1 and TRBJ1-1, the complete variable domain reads KAGVTQTPRYLIKTRGQQVTLSCSPISGHRSVSWYQQTPGQGLQFLFEYFSETQRNKGNFPGRFSGRQFSNSRSEMNVSTLELGDSALYLCASSLAAGTFEAFFGQGTRLTVV.

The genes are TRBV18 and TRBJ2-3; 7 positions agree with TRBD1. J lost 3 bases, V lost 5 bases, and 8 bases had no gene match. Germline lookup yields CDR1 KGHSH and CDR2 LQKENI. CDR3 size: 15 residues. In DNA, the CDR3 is TGTGCCAGCTCATCATTGGGACAGAATACAGATACGCAGTATTTT. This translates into CASSSLGQNTDTQYF.

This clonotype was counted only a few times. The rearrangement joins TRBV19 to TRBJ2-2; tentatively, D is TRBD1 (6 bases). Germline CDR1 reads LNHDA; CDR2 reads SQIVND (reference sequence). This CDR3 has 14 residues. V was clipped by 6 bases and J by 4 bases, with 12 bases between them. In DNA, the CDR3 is TGTGCCAGTAGGATACAGGGAAGCACCGGGGAGCTGTTTTTT. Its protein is CASRIQGSTGELFF.

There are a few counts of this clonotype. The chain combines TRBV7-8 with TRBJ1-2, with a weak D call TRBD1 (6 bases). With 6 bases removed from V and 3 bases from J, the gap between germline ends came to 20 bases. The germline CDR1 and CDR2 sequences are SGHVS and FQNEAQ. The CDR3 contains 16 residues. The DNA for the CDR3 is TGTGCCAGCAGAGGACAGAAGGACCTATCCTACTATGGCTACACCTTC. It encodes CASRGQKDLSYYGYTF.

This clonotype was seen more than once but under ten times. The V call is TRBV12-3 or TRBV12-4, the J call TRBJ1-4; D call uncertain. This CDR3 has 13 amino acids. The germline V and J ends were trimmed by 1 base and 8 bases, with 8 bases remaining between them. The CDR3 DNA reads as TGTGCCAGCAGTTTAGGCATGACAGAAAAACTGTTTTTT. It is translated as CASSLGMTEKLFF.

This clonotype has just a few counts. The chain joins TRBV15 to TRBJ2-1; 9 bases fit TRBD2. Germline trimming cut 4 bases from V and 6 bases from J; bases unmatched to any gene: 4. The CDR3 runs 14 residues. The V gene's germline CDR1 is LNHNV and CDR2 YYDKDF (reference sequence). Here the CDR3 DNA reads TGTGCCACCAGCATAGCGGGGGACCGCAATGAGCAGTTCTTC. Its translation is CATSIAGDRNEQFF.

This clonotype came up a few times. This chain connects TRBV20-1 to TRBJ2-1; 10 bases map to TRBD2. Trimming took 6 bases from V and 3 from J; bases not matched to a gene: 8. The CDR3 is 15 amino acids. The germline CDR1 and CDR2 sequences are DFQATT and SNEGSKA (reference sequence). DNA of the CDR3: TGCAGTGCGATCCCCGGGACTAGCGTCTACAATGAGCAGTTCTTC. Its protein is CSAIPGTSVYNEQFF.

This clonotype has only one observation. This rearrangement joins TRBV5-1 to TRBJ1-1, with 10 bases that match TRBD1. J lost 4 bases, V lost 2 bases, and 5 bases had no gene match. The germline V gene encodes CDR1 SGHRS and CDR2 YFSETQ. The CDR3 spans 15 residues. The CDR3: CASSFGTGEGTEAFF. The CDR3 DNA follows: TGCGCCAGCAGCTTCGGGACAGGGGAGGGCACTGAAGCTTTCTTT.